This record covers a single T cell receptor beta chain. This clone was seen only a few times. This clone's antigen is unknown. No much larger clone exists at a distance of one base, and base qualities are not known. This sample was included in a study of beta chain features in type 1 diabetes (dated by TCRdb to the late 2010s). The study in broad terms: Mean age, gender distribution, total cell number and subset yield were not different between patients and healthy donors. Naive and central memory subsets were obtained from all 30 or so donors, but regulatory and stem cell-like memory subsets were isolated from only 8 patients and about 8 healthy donors. The study compared the TCRB repertoires of sorted circulating CD4+ T cell subsets in recently diagnosed type 1 diabetes patients with those in matched healthy donors. A total of 107,917,701 sorted cells were examined across all samples, and the number of cells per subset was strongly correlated with RNA yield. Broad study findings and their caveats: The naive, central memory and regulatory TCRB repertoires appeared to resemble one another more closely among patients than among healthy donors. Because cDNA rather than genomic DNA was sequenced, highly expressing activated cells could have been over-represented, although no difference in activation and CD3 levels was found between groups. At VDJ recombination sites, patients with type 1 diabetes made fewer insertions and deleted more nucleotides, a pattern implying thymic rearrangement abnormalities. HLA sub-analyses involved small numbers of individuals, so any influence of HLA type on TCRB rearrangement remained unresolved. PCR may preferentially amplify shorter templates, but because patient and control samples were amplified and corrected together, any resulting skew would affect both groups equally. A moderate but significant shortening of TCRB CDR3 length was observed in type 1 diabetes patients in all four CD4+ subsets.

From each donor, a single peripheral blood sample of approximately 110 mL on average was drawn into heparinised tubes. Using a panel that included CD45RO, CCR7, CD25, CD127, CD95 and CD27, naive, central memory, regulatory and stem cell-like memory CD4+ T cells were sorted on a BD FACSAria II. All sorted populations exceeded 95% purity. PBMCs were separated immediately by Lymphoprep density gradient centrifugation and were stained directly, without being cultured. Samples were stained and sorted in pairs, with one healthy donor and one patient per experiment, so that batch effects were minimized. CDR1 and CDR2 were assigned from the germline V gene (reference sequence) as GTSNPN and SVGIG. The CDR3 sequence holds 14 residues, the cysteine and phenylalanine included. CDR3 DNA only is kept here, 42 bases in frame from base 1. Cut back by 2 bases and 5 bases, the V and J ends lie 13 bases apart. All of the isolated RNA was reverse transcribed with the High Capacity cDNA Reverse Transcription Kit, so expressed TCRB transcripts were sequenced. Naive, central memory and regulatory T cell samples underwent deep immunoSEQ sequencing, averaging roughly 3.5 million total reads per sample. Sorted cells were lysed in RLT buffer and RNA was extracted with DNase-treated RNeasy Micro or Mini kits, depending on cell number. To prevent cross-contamination, each cell subset was processed individually, whereas patient and healthy donor samples were processed jointly. The immunoSEQ multiplex PCR was used to amplify TCRB sequences from cDNA, generating 87-bp fragments that spanned the CDR3 region. The amplicons were sequenced using the Illumina HiSeq platform. The original methods were these. PCR bias was computationally corrected using synthetic template baselines, reads within Hamming distance 2 were collapsed, and singletons that could not be merged were discarded. Reads were aligned against IMGT to assign V, D and J genes, CDR3 length and insertions or deletions at six rearrangement sites. Within each subset, clonotype counts were normalized to the number of sorted cells before true diversity and Gini coefficients were calculated with the tcR R package. Repertoire sharing was quantified using the overlap coefficient calculated on TCRB nucleotide sequences. Out-of-frame TCRB sequences from naive cells were analyzed as a proxy for the pre-selection repertoire. The table comes from immuneACCESS by way of TCRdb, which keeps in-frame sequences with V and J called. Part of the clones is missing from these tables; in studies checked, under half for an unresolved V gene and the rest for unknown reasons. V and J calls and clone size come straight from that table; D and trimming were deduced from the DNA. For this sample there are around 500,000 clones; approximately 31% appear just once. The ten largest account for roughly 0.06% of the sample.

This receptor chain uses TRBV30 and TRBJ2-1; TRBD2 could be the D gene, as 6 bases match. The sequencing sample was made of naive CD4+ T cells from blood. This specimen's cell subset or site label, interpreted: true naive CD4+ T cells. The origin of this receptor is a young man in good health. The base sequence is TGTGCCTGGAGTCGACTAGTTTTCAACAATGAGCAGTTCTTC. Protein translation: CAWSRLVFNNEQFF.